These 13 T cell receptor beta chains were sequenced from one sample in a study of blood T cell repertoires in COVID-19 (dated by TCRdb to the early 2020s). Receptor libraries were prepared by the immunoSEQ multiplex PCR assay. Held by TCRdb, this immuneACCESS table contains in-frame sequences only and omits some clones. Under half of the omission traces to an unresolved V gene where checked; the cause of the rest is unknown. The sample yields about 58,000 clones; approximately 85% were counted once. Clones ranked in the top ten supply roughly 16% of the sample. The sequenced sample consisted of peripheral blood. These receptor sequences come from a human donor in a cohort sampled during active COVID-19.

V and J are TRBV18 and TRBJ1-2; D call uncertain. The CDR3 loop spans 16 amino acids. CDR1 is KGHSH and CDR2 is LQKENI in the germline V gene. Trimming stripped 4 bases from V and 7 bases from J, with 22 bases between. The chain's CDR3 is CASSQQLPGPSSGYTF. As DNA, the CDR3 is TGTGCCAGCTCACAACAGCTACCTGGCCCATCGAGTGGCTACACCTTC.

The DNA of the CDR3 is TGTGCCTGGGACAGGGACGACGGGGAGCTGTTTTTT. Translation gives CAWDRDDGELFF. The V gene is TRBV30, the J gene TRBJ2-2; TRBD1 aligns across 7 bases. CDR1 and CDR2 (germline): GTSNPN, SVGIG (reference sequence). The V segment lost 5 bases and the J segment 7 bases; nucleotides outside the gene matches: 4. CDR3 length: 12 amino acids. Drawing the rest from reference TRBV30 and TRBJ2-2, the complete variable domain is SQTIHQWPATLVQPVGSPLSLECTVEGTSNPNLYWYRQAAGRGLQLLFYSVGIGQISSEVPQNLSASRPQDRQFILSSKKLLLSDSGFYLCAWDRDDGELFFGEGSRLTVL.

The chain uses TRBV5-5 and TRBJ1-2, with 7 bases aligning to TRBD1. Germline lookup yields CDR1 SGHKS and CDR2 YYEKEE (reference sequence). V lost 4 bases, J lost 4 bases, and 7 bases stayed unmatched. The CDR3 has 14 amino acids. The CDR3 coding sequence is TGTGCCAGCAGCCAAGGGGGCATGGGCTATGGCTACACCTTC. Amino acid sequence: CASSQGGMGYGYTF.

This chain joins TRBV11-2 and TRBJ1-1; tentative D call: TRBD1 (5 bases). V lost 2 bases to trimming and J lost 2 bases, with 12 bases between them. Germline loops: CDR1 SGHAT, CDR2 FQNNGV. The CDR3 totals 15 residues. The CDR3 reads CASSLSYRLNTEAFF. CDR3 bases: TGTGCCAGCAGCTTATCATACAGGTTAAACACTGAAGCTTTCTTT.

This clone was detected a few times. The chain is built from TRBV4-2 and TRBJ1-3; the D is unclear. V shed 1 base and J shed 1 base, with 5 bases lying between them. This CDR3 comprises 14 residues. The V gene's germline CDR1 is LGHNA and CDR2 YNFKEQ. In nucleotides, the CDR3 is TGTGCCAGCAGCCAAGGTGCGTCTGGAAACACCATATATTTT. Protein product: CASSQGASGNTIYF.

This chain uses TRBV7-3 with TRBJ2-1, with D perhaps TRBD2 (6 bases). Per the germline V gene, CDR1 is SGHTA and CDR2 is FQGTGA. The V gene lost 1 base and the J gene lost 2 bases, with 9 bases spanning the gap. The CDR3 contains 15 residues. The CDR3 loop reads CASSLSSGPYNEQFF. In DNA form, the CDR3 reads TGTGCCAGCAGCTTAAGTAGCGGACCCTACAATGAGCAGTTCTTC.

This sequence joins TRBV7-8 and TRBJ1-4, with 10 bases matching TRBD1. This CDR3 spans 18 amino acids. V lost 4 bases to trimming and J lost 6 bases; unmatched junction nucleotides: 14. Germline V CDR1 and CDR2: SGHVS, FQNEAQ. CDR3 in DNA: TGTGCCAGCAGCTGGCCGGGACAGGGGCAGGGCGAAGATGAAAAACTGTTTTTT. As protein: CASSWPGQGQGEDEKLFF. The full variable domain, rest sourced from reference TRBV7-8 and TRBJ1-4, is GAGVSQSPRYKVAKRGQDVALRCDPISGHVSLFWYQQALGQGPEFLTYFQNEAQLDKSGLPSDRFFAERPEGSVSTLKIQRTQQEDSAVYLCASSWPGQGQGEDEKLFFGSGTQLSVL.

The rearrangement links TRBV4-2 to TRBJ2-1; 14 positions match TRBD2. Per the germline V gene, CDR1 is LGHNA and CDR2 is YNFKEQ. The CDR3 totals 16 residues. The J segment lost 9 bases and the V segment lost 4 bases, leaving 8 bases of the junction unmatched. The DNA for the CDR3 is TGTGCCAGCAGCCGACGACTAGCGGGAGGGTCGCCTGAGCAGTTCTTC. Its translation: CASSRRLAGGSPEQFF.

This chain joins TRBV5-4 and TRBJ1-2; weak D call: TRBD1 (5 bases). This CDR3 contains 15 residues. Germline V gene data show CDR1 as SGHNT and CDR2 as YYREEE (reference sequence). The V end lost 0 bases, the J end lost 8 bases, and 17 bases lay between the germline ends. The CDR3 nucleotides read TGTGCCAGCAGCTTGGATCGGACATTGTCTGGGGGCTACACCTTC. Protein: CASSLDRTLSGGYTF.

The rearrangement links TRBV5-1 to TRBJ2-2; 7 bases agree with TRBD1. The CDR3 extends over 14 amino acids. CDR1 is SGHRS and CDR2 is YFSETQ in the germline V gene. Trimming cost V 6 bases and J 0 bases; bases outside gene matches: 2. The CDR3 nucleotides are TGCGCCAGCACGCAGGGGGCGAACACCGGGGAGCTGTTTTTT. Amino acids: CASTQGANTGELFF.

The rearrangement joins TRBV5-8 to TRBJ2-1, with a weak D call TRBD2 (7 bases). Germline lookup yields CDR1 SGHTS and CDR2 YDEGEE. The CDR3 has 14 amino acids. Trimming pared 8 bases from V and 0 bases from J, leaving 12 bases between. For the CDR3, the DNA is TGTGCCAGGGGGGGGGCTACCTCCTACAATGAGCAGTTCTTC. This gives the protein CARGGATSYNEQFF.

The rearrangement uses TRBV5-1 and TRBJ2-5; 9 bases agree with TRBD2. The ends lost 4 bases at V and 4 bases at J; junction bases unmatched: 17. CDR1 SGHRS and CDR2 YFSETQ come from the germline V gene. The CDR3 sequence is 18 residues long. CDR3 nucleotide sequence: TGCGCCAGCAGCCCGGGCCCAGCGGGAGGCCAACCCCCAGAGACCCAGTACTTC. Translating it yields CASSPGPAGGQPPETQYF.

The V gene is TRBV19, the J gene TRBJ2-7; TRBD1 aligns across 8 bases. The J segment lost 6 bases and the V segment lost 6 bases, leaving 10 bases of the junction unmatched. The length of the CDR3 is 14 residues. Per the germline V gene, CDR1 is LNHDA and CDR2 is SQIVND (reference sequence). CDR3 protein: CASRSRGPGVEQYF. The CDR3 coding sequence is TGTGCCAGTAGATCCAGGGGGCCCGGTGTCGAGCAGTACTTC.